This T cell receptor (beta chain) was recovered during a study of blood T cell repertoires in COVID-19. The assay was immunoSEQ multiplex PCR, and TCRdb's table has in-frame clones only and misses some. The sample consists of more than 300,000 clones, roughly 90% of them appearing once. Per germline, CDR1 SGHNT and CDR2 YENEEA. CDR3 length: 15 amino acids. With 5 bases clipped from V and 4 bases from J, the junction kept 8 bases outside the gene matches. This chain joins TRBV11-3 and TRBJ2-3, with 8 positions matching TRBD2. The receptor comes from a woman aged 25 to 45 who had recovered from COVID-19. Sequencing input: PBMCs or T cells enriched from blood (not recorded which). CDR3 sequence: CASSATGGWADTQYF. CDR3 in DNA: TGTGCCAGCAGCGCCACGGGGGGGTGGGCAGATACGCAGTATTTT.